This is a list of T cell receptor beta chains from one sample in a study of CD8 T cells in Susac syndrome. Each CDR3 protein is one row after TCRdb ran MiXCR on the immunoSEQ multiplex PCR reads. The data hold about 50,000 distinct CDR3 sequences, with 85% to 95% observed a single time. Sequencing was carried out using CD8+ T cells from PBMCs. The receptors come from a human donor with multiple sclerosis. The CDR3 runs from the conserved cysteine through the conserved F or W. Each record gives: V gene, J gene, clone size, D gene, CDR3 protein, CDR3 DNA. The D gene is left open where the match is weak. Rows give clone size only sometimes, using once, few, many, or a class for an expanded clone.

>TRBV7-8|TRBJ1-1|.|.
CASSLTGTSVIEAFF
TGTGCCAGCAGCTTGACCGGGACAAGTGTTATTGAAGCTTTCTTT
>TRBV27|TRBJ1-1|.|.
CASSSHFPTEAFF
TGTGCCAGCAGTTCCCATTTCCCCACTGAAGCTTTCTTT
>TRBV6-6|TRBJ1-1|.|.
CASSQVGVGTEAFF
TGTGCCAGCAGTCAAGTGGGGGTTGGTACTGAAGCTTTCTTT
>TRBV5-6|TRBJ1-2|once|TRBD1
CASSWTDRVYGYTF
TGTGCCAGCAGCTGGACGGACAGGGTCTATGGCTACACCTTC
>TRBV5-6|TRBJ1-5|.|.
CASSLAKNNQPQHF
TGTGCCAGCAGCTTAGCCAAGAACAATCAGCCCCAGCATTTT
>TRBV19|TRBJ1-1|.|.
CASSTYRVMNTEAFF
TGTGCCAGTAGTACTTACAGGGTCATGAACACTGAAGCTTTCTTT
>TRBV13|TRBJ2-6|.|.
CASSPVGAGANVLTF
TGTGCCAGCAGCCCGGTGGGGGCCGGGGCCAACGTCCTGACTTTC
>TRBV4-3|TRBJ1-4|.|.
CASSQDNEFEKLFF
TGCGCCAGCAGCCAAGATAATGAATTTGAAAAACTGTTTTTT
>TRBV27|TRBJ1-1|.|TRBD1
CASSIRTGGAGKTEAFF
TGTGCCAGCAGTATACGGACAGGGGGCGCGGGGAAGACTGAAGCTTTCTTT
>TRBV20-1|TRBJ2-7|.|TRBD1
CSARGTGGLWYEQYF
TGCAGTGCTAGAGGGACAGGGGGCTTGTGGTACGAGCAGTACTTC
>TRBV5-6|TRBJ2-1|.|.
CASSFPYREEGYNEQFF
TGTGCCAGCAGCTTTCCTTACAGGGAAGAGGGGTACAATGAGCAGTTCTTC
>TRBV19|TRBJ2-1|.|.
CASSIGSGPPFDEQFF
TGTGCCAGTAGTATAGGGAGTGGGCCCCCTTTCGATGAGCAGTTCTTC
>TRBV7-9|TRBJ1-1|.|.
CASSLVGQEAFF
TGTGCCAGCAGCTTAGTAGGACAGGAAGCTTTCTTT
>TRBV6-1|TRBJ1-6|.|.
CASSILSRESLHF
TGTGCCAGCAGCATCCTTTCTCGGGAATCCCTCCACTTT
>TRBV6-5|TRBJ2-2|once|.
CASSSAAYALRELFF
TGTGCCAGCAGTTCCGCTGCGTACGCCCTCAGGGAGCTGTTTTTT
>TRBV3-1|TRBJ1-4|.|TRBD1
CASSQITGGPNEKLFF
TGTGCCAGCAGCCAAATAACAGGGGGCCCTAATGAAAAACTGTTTTTT
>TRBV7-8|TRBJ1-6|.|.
CASSLAQGLGSPLHF
TGTGCCAGCAGCTTAGCGCAGGGCTTGGGGTCACCCCTCCACTTT
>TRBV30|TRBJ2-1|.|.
CAWTPEGSGNEQFF
TGTGCCTGGACCCCCGAGGGGTCCGGCAATGAGCAGTTCTTC
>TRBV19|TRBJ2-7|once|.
CASSIGYEQYF
TGTGCCAGTAGTATAGGGTACGAGCAGTACTTC
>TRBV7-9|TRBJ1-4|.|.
CASSSPGSTNEKLFF
TGTGCCAGCAGCTCGCCGGGGTCAACTAATGAAAAACTGTTTTTT
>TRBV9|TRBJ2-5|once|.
CASSVGQETQYF
TGTGCCAGCAGCGTAGGCCAAGAGACCCAGTACTTC
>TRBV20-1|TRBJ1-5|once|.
CSASPPVGEGNQPQHF
TGCAGTGCTAGTCCCCCCGTCGGGGAGGGCAATCAGCCCCAGCATTTT
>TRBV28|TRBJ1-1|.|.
CASSYRNTEAFF
TGTGCCAGCAGTTATAGGAACACTGAAGCTTTCTTT
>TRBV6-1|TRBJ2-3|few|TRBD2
CASSEQTSGGADTQYF
TGTGCCAGCAGTGAGCAGACTAGCGGGGGGGCCGATACGCAGTATTTT
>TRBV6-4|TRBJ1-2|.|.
CASSDSTENHYGYTF
TGTGCCAGCAGTGACTCCACCGAGAATCACTATGGCTACACCTTC
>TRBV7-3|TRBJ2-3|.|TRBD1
CASSVLGGIADTQYF
TGTGCCAGCAGCGTACTAGGGGGCATTGCAGATACGCAGTATTTT
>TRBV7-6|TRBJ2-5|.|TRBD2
CASSLEPTGGETQYF
TGTGCCAGCAGCTTAGAGCCTACGGGGGGAGAGACCCAGTACTTC
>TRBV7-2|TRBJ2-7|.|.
CASSPIYLTENYYEQYF
TGTGCCAGCAGCCCGATTTACCTGACGGAGAACTACTACGAGCAGTACTTC
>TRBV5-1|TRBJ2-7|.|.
CASSLTDSYEQYF
TGCGCCAGCAGCTTGACGGATTCCTACGAGCAGTACTTC
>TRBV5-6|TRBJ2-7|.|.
CASSPGQGGSSYEQYF
TGTGCCAGCAGCCCTGGACAGGGAGGGAGCTCCTACGAGCAGTACTTC
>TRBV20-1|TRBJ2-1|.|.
CSAPHGRGPYNEQFF
TGCAGTGCCCCCCATGGACGGGGGCCCTACAATGAGCAGTTCTTC
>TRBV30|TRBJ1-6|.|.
CAWSEALPATYNSPLHF
TGTGCCTGGAGTGAGGCCCTACCCGCGACATATAATTCACCCCTCCACTTT
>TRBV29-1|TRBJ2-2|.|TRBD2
CSVEDRATSSITGELFF
TGCAGCGTTGAAGATCGGGCGACTAGCTCGATCACCGGGGAGCTGTTTTTT
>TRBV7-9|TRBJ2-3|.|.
CASSLAPAGVLTDTQYF
TGTGCCAGCAGCTTAGCGCCGGCAGGGGTTCTCACAGATACGCAGTATTTT
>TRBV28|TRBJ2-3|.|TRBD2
CASSWLADTDTQYF
TGTGCCAGCAGTTGGCTAGCGGACACAGATACGCAGTATTTT
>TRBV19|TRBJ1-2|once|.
CASSPGRDYGYTF
TGTGCCAGTAGCCCTGGGAGGGACTATGGCTACACCTTC
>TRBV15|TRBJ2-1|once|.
CATSYRDHNEQFF
TGTGCCACCAGTTACAGGGACCACAATGAGCAGTTCTTC
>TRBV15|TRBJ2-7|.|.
CATSRDRVGYEQYF
TGTGCCACCAGCAGAGATCGTGTAGGCTACGAGCAGTACTTC
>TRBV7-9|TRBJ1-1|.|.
CASSLVTEAFF
TGTGCCAGCAGCTTAGTCACTGAAGCTTTCTTT
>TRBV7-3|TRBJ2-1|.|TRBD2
CASSSGGGGGNEQFF
TGTGCCAGCAGCTCGGGCGGGGGGGGCGGAAATGAGCAGTTCTTC
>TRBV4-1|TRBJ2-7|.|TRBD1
CASSLRTGKDEQYF
TGCGCCAGCAGCCTACGGACAGGGAAGGACGAGCAGTACTTC
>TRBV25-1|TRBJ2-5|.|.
CASSEFGQGSETQYF
TGTGCCAGCAGTGAATTCGGGCAGGGGTCGGAGACCCAGTACTTC
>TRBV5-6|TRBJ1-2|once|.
CASSMEGQFYGYTF
TGTGCCAGCAGTATGGAGGGTCAGTTCTATGGCTACACCTTC
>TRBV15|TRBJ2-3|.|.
CATSGGAETDTQYF
TGTGCCACCAGCGGGGGGGCAGAGACAGATACGCAGTATTTT
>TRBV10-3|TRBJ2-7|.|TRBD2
CAISQLAGGYEQYF
TGTGCCATCAGTCAACTAGCGGGGGGGTACGAGCAGTACTTC
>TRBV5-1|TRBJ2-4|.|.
CASSLAWVGVAKNIQYF
TGCGCCAGCAGCTTGGCCTGGGTTGGAGTAGCCAAAAACATTCAGTACTTC
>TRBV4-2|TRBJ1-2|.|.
CASSPTGWSNYGYTF
TGTGCCAGCAGCCCTACAGGGTGGAGTAACTATGGCTACACCTTC
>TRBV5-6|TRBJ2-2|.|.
CASTILGAGELFF
TGTGCCAGCACCATCCTCGGAGCGGGGGAGCTGTTTTTT
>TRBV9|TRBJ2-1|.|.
CASSPSVGGMKEQFF
TGTGCCAGCAGCCCCAGTGTCGGCGGAATGAAGGAGCAGTTCTTC
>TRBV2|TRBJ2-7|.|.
CASSEGTGYEQYF
TGTGCCAGCAGTGAAGGGACGGGCTACGAGCAGTACTTC
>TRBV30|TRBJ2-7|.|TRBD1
CAWKYQGTAYSYEQYF
TGTGCCTGGAAGTACCAAGGGACAGCCTACTCCTACGAGCAGTACTTC
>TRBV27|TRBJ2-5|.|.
CASSLFGTAGETQYF
TGTGCCAGCAGTCTATTTGGTACGGCTGGGGAGACCCAGTACTTC
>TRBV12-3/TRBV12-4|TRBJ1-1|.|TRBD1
CASSYSPGQGYYTEAFF
TGTGCCAGCAGTTACAGTCCGGGACAGGGTTATTACACTGAAGCTTTCTTT
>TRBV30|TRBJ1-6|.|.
CACIGSPLHF
TGTGCCTGCATTGGTTCACCCCTCCACTTT
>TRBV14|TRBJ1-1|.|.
CASSQDGEGRDTEAFF
TGTGCCAGCAGCCAAGATGGGGAGGGCAGGGACACTGAAGCTTTCTTT